The 23 T cell receptor beta chains given below trace back to one sample, sequenced in a study of blood T cell repertoires in COVID-19. Sequenced by immunoSEQ multiplex PCR; TCRdb stores in-frame clones only, minus some. Seen here are about 260,000 clones, approximately 83% observed once, and the top ten hold more than 8%. Sample: peripheral blood. The receptors derive from a woman aged 50 to 60 who had recovered from COVID-19.

V gene TRBV20-1 combines with J gene TRBJ2-7; D is perhaps TRBD1 (5 bases). The ends were cut back, 6 bases at V and 6 bases at J, with 12 bases in the middle. Looked up from germline, CDR1 is DFQATT and CDR2 is SNEGSKA (reference sequence). The CDR3 runs to 11 residues. CDR3 sequence (DNA): TGCAGTGCCCGCGACAGCCCCGAGCAGTACTTC. Residues: CSARDSPEQYF.

The CDR3 reads CASSYQRPMNTGELFF. The DNA for the CDR3 is TGTGCCAGCAGTTACCAGCGACCGATGAACACCGGGGAGCTGTTTTTT. V and J are TRBV6-5 and TRBJ2-2, with D hard to call. Germline V lookup: CDR1 MNHEY, CDR2 SVGAGI. The V end was cut by 2 bases, the J end by 1 base, with 11 bases between. This CDR3 has 16 residues.

The chain has TRBV19 and TRBJ1-1; TRBD1 aligns across 7 bases. V shed 10 bases and J 5 bases; nucleotides not matched to a gene: 7. The CDR3 spans 12 residues. Germline V gene lookup returns CDR1 LNHDA and CDR2 SQIVND (reference sequence). The CDR3 DNA reads as TGTGCCACCATCAACAGGGGAACTGAAGCTTTCTTT. Residues: CATINRGTEAFF.

The V call is TRBV28, the J call TRBJ2-7; 7 bases are shared with TRBD1. The CDR3 spans 14 residues. From germline, CDR1 is MDHEN and CDR2 SYDVKM. Trimming at V came to 8 bases and at J to 5 bases, leaving 12 bases not matched to a gene. The CDR3, as DNA: TGTGCCAGCGGAACCGGGACAGCATTCCACGAGCAGTACTTC. It encodes CASGTGTAFHEQYF. Filled out from reference TRBV28 and TRBJ2-7, the complete variable domain reads DVKVTQSSRYLVKRTGEKVFLECVQDMDHENMFWYRQDPGLGLRLIYFSYDVKMKEKGDIPEGYSVSREKKERFSLILESASTNQTSMYLCASGTGTAFHEQYFGPGTRLTVT.

The rearrangement joins TRBV7-9 to TRBJ1-2; TRBD1 matches 7 bases. CDR1 is SEHNR and CDR2 is FQNEAQ in the germline V gene (reference sequence). The ends lost 3 bases at V and 6 bases at J; junction bases unmatched: 4. The CDR3 totals 13 residues. The CDR3 nucleotides are TGTGCCAGCAGCTTCGCAGGGGGTCATGGCTACACCTTC. Translation gives CASSFAGGHGYTF. Full variable domain (rest looked up from reference TRBV7-9 and TRBJ1-2): DTGVSQNPRHKITKRGQNVTFRCDPISEHNRLYWYRQTLGQGPEFLTYFQNEAQLEKSRLLSDRFSAERPKGSFSTLEIQRTEQGDSAMYLCASSFAGGHGYTFGSGTRLTVV.

The chain has TRBV2 and TRBJ2-3, with 9 bases matching TRBD1. Trimming removed 0 bases from V and 2 bases from J; junction bases left unmatched: 9. Per the germline V gene, CDR1 is SNHLY and CDR2 is FYNNEI. The CDR3 is 18 amino acids. The CDR3 nucleotides are TGTGCCAGCAGTGAAGCGGCTTACAGGGGGCGAATCACAGATACGCAGTATTTT. This sequence encodes CASSEAAYRGRITDTQYF.

This rearrangement joins TRBV3-1 (or the pseudogene TRBV3-2) to TRBJ1-4; 9 nucleotides agree with TRBD1. The germline CDR1 and CDR2 sequences are LGHDT and YNNKEL (reference sequence). CDR3 size: 17 residues. J gave up 6 bases and V 1 base, and 9 bases lay outside the gene matches. The CDR3 DNA reads TGTGCCAGCAGCCAAGCGCCCACAGGGGGCTTTTATGAAAAACTGTTTTTT. Its protein product is CASSQAPTGGFYEKLFF.

The J gene is TRBJ2-7, the V gene TRBV4-2; weak D call: TRBD1 (5 bases). The germline V and J ends were trimmed by 0 bases and 4 bases, with 16 bases remaining between them. The CDR3 runs to 16 residues. The germline V gene has CDR1 LGHNA and CDR2 YNFKEQ. CDR3 sequence (DNA): TGTGCCAGCAGCCAAGAAGGGCAGGGCCACTATTACGAGCAGTACTTC. Amino acid sequence: CASSQEGQGHYYEQYF.

This chain joins TRBV5-4 and TRBJ2-1, with 9 bases lining up with TRBD1. CDR3 length: 14 amino acids. Germline V CDR1 and CDR2: SGHNT, YYREEE (reference sequence). V was clipped by 4 bases and J by 4 bases; unmatched bases: 3. The CDR3 bases are TGTGCCAGCAGCAGAGGGACAGGGTACAATGAGCAGTTCTTC. It translates to CASSRGTGYNEQFF.

This clone was seen just once. The chain recombines TRBV9 with TRBJ2-3; 12 bases are shared with TRBD2. Trimming removed 0 bases from V and 1 base from J; junction bases left unmatched: 6. Germline V gene sequence: CDR1 SGDLS, CDR2 YYNGEE. The CDR3 totals 18 residues. The CDR3 region is CASSVAPRTSGGTDTQYF. CDR3 in DNA: TGTGCCAGCAGCGTAGCTCCGCGGACTAGCGGGGGCACAGATACGCAGTATTTT.

The chain links TRBV7-3 to TRBJ2-4; D perhaps matches TRBD2 (5 bases). The CDR3 spans 16 residues. Germline V gene sequence: CDR1 SGHTA, CDR2 FQGTGA. V lost 5 bases and J lost 2, with 16 bases in between. This chain's CDR3 is CASSKKGGVPKNIQYF. The CDR3 coding sequence is TGTGCCAGCAGCAAAAAAGGAGGAGTACCCAAAAACATTCAGTACTTC.

This rearrangement joins TRBV18 to TRBJ2-7; 7 bases are a match to TRBD1. The CDR3 is 14 amino acids. Trimming cost V 2 bases and J 6 bases; bases outside gene matches: 7. Germline V lookup: CDR1 KGHSH, CDR2 LQKENI. The CDR3: CASSPDRASGEQYF. CDR3 bases: TGTGCCAGCTCACCAGACAGGGCCTCCGGCGAGCAGTACTTC.

The chain combines TRBV4-3 with TRBJ2-7; 10 nucleotides agree with TRBD2. The CDR3 totals 16 residues. With V trimmed by 2 bases and J by 6 bases, 10 bases remained unmatched. Germline CDR1 and CDR2: LGHNA and YSLEER. CDR3 protein: CASSQTTGTSVGEQYF. The CDR3 DNA sequence: TGCGCCAGCAGCCAAACTACCGGGACTAGCGTGGGCGAGCAGTACTTC.

The chain recombines TRBV5-1 with TRBJ1-1; D possibly corresponds to TRBD1 (6 bases). Germline lookup yields CDR1 SGHRS and CDR2 YFSETQ. Trimming removed 2 bases at V and 4 bases at J, with 9 bases between. The CDR3 runs to 13 residues. Here the CDR3 DNA reads TGCGCCAGCAGCTTCACAGGGATCACTGAAGCTTTCTTT. Protein sequence: CASSFTGITEAFF. Variable domain in full (rest from reference TRBV5-1 and TRBJ1-1): KAGVTQTPRYLIKTRGQQVTLSCSPISGHRSVSWYQQTPGQGLQFLFEYFSETQRNKGNFPGRFSGRQFSNSRSEMNVSTLELGDSALYLCASSFTGITEAFFGQGTRLTVV.

The chain carries TRBV6-5 and TRBJ1-1; D ambiguous. Trimming left V 5 bases short and J 0 bases short, with 10 bases between. The CDR3 is 14 residues long. Germline V gives CDR1 MNHEY, CDR2 SVGAGI. The CDR3 region has the DNA TGTGCCAGCAGTAAGGACGGGATGAACACTGAAGCTTTCTTT. Translating gives CASSKDGMNTEAFF.

This clone was found a few times. The chain is built from TRBV20-1 and TRBJ2-7, with 14 bases aligning to TRBD2. Germline V lookup: CDR1 DFQATT, CDR2 SNEGSKA (reference sequence). This CDR3 contains 15 residues. The junction had 9 bases not matched to a gene; V was cut back by 3 bases and J by 8 bases. CDR3 DNA: TGCAGTGCTAGTGGGACTAGCGGGGGTGGACCGAAGCAGTACTTC. This sequence encodes CSASGTSGGGPKQYF.

The chain combines TRBV18 with TRBJ2-2; no reliable D call. CDR3 length equals 15 residues. Deletions cut 1 base from V and 4 bases from J, with 10 bases between. Germline values: CDR1 KGHSH, CDR2 LQKENI. The CDR3, as DNA: TGTGCCAGCTCACCACTACAACCTGGCACCGGGGAGCTGTTTTTT. It translates to CASSPLQPGTGELFF.

This rearrangement joins TRBV7-2 to TRBJ1-2; D remains ambiguous. V dropped 7 bases and J dropped 5 bases, with 17 bases sitting between them. The CDR3 has 14 residues. Germline V gene lookup returns CDR1 SGHTA and CDR2 FQGNSA. The chain's CDR3 is CASTLGSLRYGYTF. Written as DNA, the CDR3 is TGTGCCAGCACCTTGGGCAGCCTTAGGTATGGCTACACCTTC.

The rearrangement uses TRBV19 and TRBJ2-7; 8 bases line up with TRBD2. This CDR3 region has 14 residues. Germline V gene lookup returns CDR1 LNHDA and CDR2 SQIVND (reference sequence). Germline trimming cut 7 bases from V and 0 bases from J; bases unmatched to any gene: 5. Written as DNA, the CDR3 is TGTGCCAGTACGTCTAGCGGGTCCTCCTACGAGCAGTACTTC. Its protein is CASTSSGSSYEQYF.

The rearrangement links TRBV12-3 or TRBV12-4 to TRBJ2-1; TRBD2 is a possible D gene (6 bases). Trimming stripped 1 base from V and 12 bases from J, with 10 bases between. The CDR3 spans 12 residues. CDR3 sequence: CASSLDRRGQFF. For the CDR3, the DNA is TGTGCCAGCAGTTTAGACCGGCGGGGGCAGTTCTTC.

CDR3 coding DNA: TGTGCCATCAGTGAGGGACAGGGGGCTAACTATGGCTACACCTTC. As protein: CAISEGQGANYGYTF. This chain links TRBV10-3 with TRBJ1-2, with 10 bases matching TRBD1. Trimming removed 2 bases from V and 0 bases from J; junction bases left unmatched: 0. Germline CDR1 reads ENHRY; CDR2 reads SYGVKD. The CDR3 has 15 residues.

V and J are TRBV9 and TRBJ2-7; D might be TRBD2 (5 bases). CDR3 length equals 16 residues. V was pared by 0 bases and J by 7 bases, with 20 bases between. CDR1 SGDLS and CDR2 YYNGEE come from the germline V gene. The CDR3 spells CASSVAQRARHAEQYF. The DNA of the CDR3 is TGTGCCAGCAGCGTAGCCCAGAGGGCTCGCCATGCGGAGCAGTACTTC.

The chain recombines TRBV6-1 with TRBJ2-5, with 10 positions matching TRBD2. The V gene's germline CDR1 is MNHNS and CDR2 SASEGT. This CDR3 region has 14 residues. V lost 0 bases and J lost 8; bases outside the gene matches: 3. CDR3: CASSEASGGLTQYF. CDR3 nucleotide sequence: TGTGCCAGCAGTGAAGCTAGCGGGGGGCTCACCCAGTACTTC.